The count of the clone carrying this T cell receptor beta chain is one. The data were produced by immunoSEQ multiplex PCR, yet TCRdb's version contains in-frame clones alone and is incomplete. The sample includes roughly 41,000 clones, roughly nine tenths seen only once; the top ten take more than 0.6%. This CDR3 region has 14 residues. The germline V gene encodes CDR1 LNHDA and CDR2 SQIVND (reference sequence). Trimming took off 6 bases at V and 0 bases at J, with 11 bases between the two ends. This entry belongs to a study of T cell changes during pregnancy in multiple sclerosis. The chain has TRBV19 and TRBJ1-1, with D maybe TRBD1 (6 bases). This specimen consisted of CD4+ T cells from peripheral blood mononuclear cells, obtained in the first trimester of pregnancy. This TCR was recovered from a female donor with multiple sclerosis, enrolled in a pregnancy study. The CDR3 loop reads CASSPTGMNTEAFF. Here the CDR3 DNA reads TGTGCCAGTAGCCCAACAGGGATGAACACTGAAGCTTTCTTT. The variable domain in full, with the rest retrieved from reference TRBV19 and TRBJ1-1, is DGGITQSPKYLFRKEGQNVTLSCEQNLNHDAMYWYRQDPGQGLRLIYYSQIVNDFQKGDIAEGYSVSREKKESFPLTVTSAQKNPTAFYLCASSPTGMNTEAFFGQGTRLTVV.